These 20 T cell receptor beta chains came from one sample sequenced in a study of cytomegalovirus exposure and HLA in healthy donors. Clones were sequenced by immunoSEQ multiplex PCR, and TCRdb holds only the in-frame ones, with some missing. The sample includes 180,000 or so clones, around nine tenths of them seen just once. Specimen: PBMCs. These receptors were obtained from a man aged 30 to 45 in good health and CMV-seropositive.

The chain uses TRBV9 and TRBJ2-5, with 12 bases identical to TRBD2. The CDR3 is made up of 16 amino acids. J lost 4 bases, V lost 4 bases, and 8 bases had no gene match. The germline gives CDR1 SGDLS, CDR2 YYNGEE. This chain's CDR3 is CASSPRTSGIAETQYF. The CDR3 DNA is TGTGCCAGCAGCCCACGGACTAGCGGGATCGCAGAGACCCAGTACTTC.

This clone was detected only once. The chain recombines TRBV2 with TRBJ2-7; tentative D call: TRBD1 (6 bases). CDR1 and CDR2 (germline): SNHLY, FYNNEI. This CDR3 spans 14 amino acids. V lost 6 bases to trimming and J lost 1 base, with 13 bases between them. The CDR3 reads CASRADSRSYEQYF. The CDR3 region has the DNA TGTGCCAGCAGAGCGGACAGCCGATCCTACGAGCAGTACTTC.

The chain links TRBV4-1 to TRBJ2-7; D remains unclear. The CDR3 sequence is 14 residues long. The germline V and J ends were trimmed by 4 bases and 8 bases, with 18 bases remaining between them. The V gene's germline CDR1 is MGHRA and CDR2 YSYEKL. CDR3 DNA: TGCGCCAGCAGCCCGATACCCACCCTCGGCCAGCAGTACTTC. It codes for CASSPIPTLGQQYF.

The chain joins TRBV5-1 to TRBJ1-1; 7 nucleotides match TRBD1. The junction had 6 bases not matched to a gene; V was cut back by 4 bases and J by 3 bases. Germline CDR1 SGHRS, CDR2 YFSETQ. The CDR3 totals 14 residues. The CDR3 here is CASSHPDRYTEAFF. CDR3 DNA sequence: TGCGCCAGCAGCCACCCGGACAGGTACACTGAAGCTTTCTTT.

The chain couples TRBV10-3 to TRBJ1-3; a possible D gene is TRBD1 (5 bases). Germline CDR1 ENHRY, CDR2 SYGVKD. The CDR3 has 13 residues. Deletions cut 10 bases from V and 0 bases from J, with 10 bases between. The CDR3 is CATFGGSGNTIYF. The CDR3 DNA sequence: TGTGCCACATTTGGGGGCTCTGGAAACACCATATATTTT.

The J gene is TRBJ1-4, the V gene TRBV6-1, with 11 bases fitting TRBD1. Germline CDR1 is MNHNS and CDR2 is SASEGT. V trimming: 1 base; J trimming: 8 bases; junction bases outside the gene matches: 6. The CDR3 is made up of 16 amino acids. The CDR3 DNA reads TGTGCCAGCAGTGAAGATGGGACAGGGGGGCCAGAAAAACTGTTTTTT. Translation: CASSEDGTGGPEKLFF.

The chain employs TRBV11-2 and TRBJ2-7, with 8 bases that match TRBD2. This CDR3 contains 15 residues. Germline trimming cut 0 bases from V and 9 bases from J; bases unmatched to any gene: 10. Germline V gives CDR1 SGHAT, CDR2 FQNNGV. CDR3 loop: CASSLDRTSGWVQYF. CDR3 sequence (DNA): TGTGCCAGCAGCTTAGATCGAACTAGCGGATGGGTGCAGTACTTC.

This chain joins TRBV19 and TRBJ2-7; D is possibly TRBD2 (5 bases). Germline V lookup: CDR1 LNHDA, CDR2 SQIVND (reference sequence). Trimming pared 1 base from V and 6 bases from J, leaving 10 bases between. This CDR3 comprises 13 residues. The CDR3 region is CASSIGERSEQYF. CDR3 sequence (DNA): TGTGCCAGTAGTATAGGGGAGAGGTCCGAGCAGTACTTC.

This CDR3 is CASSRGGSGNTIYF. The CDR3 coding sequence is TGTGCCAGTAGTAGGGGAGGTTCTGGAAACACCATATATTTT. This chain links TRBV19 with TRBJ1-3; D gene unclear. CDR3 length: 14 amino acids. V gave up 4 bases and J gave up 1 base, with 8 bases separating them. From germline, CDR1 is LNHDA and CDR2 SQIVND (reference sequence).

In this sample, this clone turned up once. The chain couples TRBV15 to TRBJ1-2; D perhaps matches TRBD1 (5 bases). Germline V gene lookup returns CDR1 LNHNV and CDR2 YYDKDF (reference sequence). V lost 3 bases, J lost 3 bases, and 14 bases lay in between. The CDR3 is 15 residues long. CDR3 in amino acids: CATSRGLQTDYGYTF. The CDR3 DNA is TGTGCCACCAGCAGGGGCCTACAGACAGACTATGGCTACACCTTC. Supplemented by reference TRBV15 and TRBJ1-2, the full variable domain reads DAMVIQNPRYQVTQFGKPVTLSCSQTLNHNVMYWYQQKSSQAPKLLFHYYDKDFNNEADTPDNFQSRRPNTSFCFLDIRSPGLGDTAMYLCATSRGLQTDYGYTFGSGTRLTVV.

The chain links TRBV27 to TRBJ2-3; 7 bases line up with TRBD1. Germline CDR1 reads MNHEY; CDR2 reads SMNVEV (reference sequence). V lost 6 bases to trimming and J lost 0 bases; unmatched junction nucleotides: 3. This CDR3 contains 14 residues. CDR3 protein: CASRRDSSTDTQYF. The CDR3 bases are TGTGCCAGCAGACGGGACAGCAGCACAGATACGCAGTATTTT.

This chain joins TRBV9 and TRBJ2-7; 9 bases are shared with TRBD1. The CDR3 contains 15 residues. In germline, CDR1 is SGDLS, CDR2 YYNGEE. Losses at the gene ends were 4 bases for V and 6 bases for J; bases not matched to a gene: 11. The CDR3 region has the DNA TGTGCCAGCAGCTCTTACTCGGACAGGGGAAGCGAGCAGTACTTC. Translated, it gives CASSSYSDRGSEQYF.

The V call is TRBV21-1, the J call TRBJ2-7; the DNA was not compared with TRBD2, the D call given in the table. TRBV21-1 is tagged as a pseudogene. This CDR3 has 13 amino acids. The CDR3 bases are TGTGCCAGCAGCAAAGTAGAAAAGTTCGAGCAGTACTTC. This encodes CASSKVEKFEQYF.

This clone appeared once. V usage is TRBV2 and J usage is TRBJ1-5, with D possibly TRBD1 on 6 matching bases. Looked up from germline, CDR1 is SNHLY and CDR2 is FYNNEI. The CDR3 is 13 amino acids. V shed 4 bases and J shed 6 bases, with 10 bases lying between them. Written as DNA, the CDR3 is TGTGCCAGCAGTGTACAGGGAGGTCAGCCCCAGCATTTT. Translated, it gives CASSVQGGQPQHF.

The V call is TRBV11-1, the J call TRBJ1-1, with D hard to call. Trimming stripped 3 bases from V and 2 bases from J, with 13 bases between. The germline CDR1 and CDR2 sequences are SGHAT and FQDESV (reference sequence). The CDR3 covers 15 residues. CDR3 region: CASSLSPGSNTEAFF. The CDR3 DNA is TGTGCCAGCAGCTTGAGCCCCGGAAGTAACACTGAAGCTTTCTTT.

This clone came up a few times. The gene calls are TRBV19 and TRBJ1-5; D is unclear. V lost 5 bases and J lost 6, with 20 bases in between. The CDR3 is made up of 16 amino acids. Germline values: CDR1 LNHDA, CDR2 SQIVND (reference sequence). The chain's CDR3 is CASSPDHGSRRQPQHF. DNA for the CDR3: TGTGCCAGTAGTCCGGACCACGGGAGCAGGCGTCAGCCCCAGCATTTT.

The chain uses TRBV5-1 and TRBJ2-7; weak D call: TRBD1 (5 bases). The CDR3 has 15 residues. The germline V gene encodes CDR1 SGHRS and CDR2 YFSETQ. The V and J ends lost 0 bases and 0 bases respectively, with 10 bases between them. Here the CDR3 DNA reads TGCGCCAGCAGCTTGGAAGGCGACAGCTCCTACGAGCAGTACTTC. It translates to CASSLEGDSSYEQYF.

V and J are TRBV5-6 and TRBJ2-1; 7 bases align to TRBD2. Germline CDR1 is SGHDT and CDR2 is YYEEEE. This CDR3 region has 12 residues. V trimming: 3 bases; J trimming: 6 bases; junction bases outside the gene matches: 0. The CDR3 sequence: CASSSSGNEQFF. For the CDR3, the DNA is TGTGCCAGCAGCTCTAGCGGCAATGAGCAGTTCTTC.

The V and J genes are TRBV14 and TRBJ1-2, with D maybe TRBD1 (5 bases). V shed 4 bases and J shed 5 bases, with 11 bases lying between them. The CDR3 has 13 residues. Germline CDR1 SGHDN, CDR2 FVKESK. CDR3 region: CASSPTEGYGYTF. The CDR3 coding sequence is TGTGCCAGCAGCCCGACAGAGGGGTATGGCTACACCTTC.

The rearrangement joins TRBV7-2 to TRBJ2-7; tentatively, D is TRBD2 (6 bases). The V gene lost 5 bases and the J gene lost 6 bases, with 14 bases spanning the gap. From germline, CDR1 is SGHTA and CDR2 FQGNSA. The CDR3 is made up of 13 amino acids. CDR3 sequence reads: CASSKPEGSEQYF. DNA for the CDR3: TGTGCCAGCAGCAAGCCGGAGGGCTCCGAGCAGTACTTC.